This T cell receptor beta chain appears in the sequencing data of a study of T cell repertoires in ileal Crohn's disease. Study as a whole: At surgery, about 38% of patients smoked, with median disease duration roughly 8.3 years.

The CDR3 is 14 residues long. After removal of 0 bases from V and 4 bases from J, the junction contained 2 bases not matched to a gene. Germline V CDR1 and CDR2: PRHDT, FYEKMQ (reference sequence). The repertoire was sequenced with immunoSEQ multiplex PCR; TCRdb's copy has only in-frame clones and lacks some. Of some 16,000 clones listed, 83% were seen once; the top ten hold 10%. With respect to this clone: Its antigen is undetermined.

Overall study results and limits: Clonality above 26.8% at surgery always came with endoscopic recurrence.

Input material: ileal tissue. The rearrangement uses TRBV13 and TRBJ1-1, with 7 positions matching TRBD1. This TCR derives from an adult with Crohn's disease. The CDR3 here is CASSLGSGGTEAFF. CDR3 bases: TGTGCCAGCAGCTTAGGGTCAGGGGGCACTGAAGCTTTCTTT.